Reported below is one TCR beta chain. No antigen is known for it. The input lacks base qualities; no much larger clone sits a single base away. Via the germline V gene, CDR1 is MRHNA and CDR2 SNTAGT. V gives up 6 bases and J gives up 6 bases, and the segment between their germline ends measures 15 bases. The CDR3 runs 14 amino acids, cysteine and phenylalanine included. Here the CDR3 DNA is all that survives: 42 bases in frame from base 1. This sample is drawn from a study of blood T cell repertoires in COVID-19 (dated by TCRdb to 2018 to 2021). Context from the whole study: Samples from collaborators originated in the United States, Italy and Spain and spanned both the acute and convalescent phases of COVID-19. Samples came from the ongoing ImmuneRACE study (first 160 participants) plus 1,254 subjects from 6 global collaborators. Nearly every sample came with metadata listing a de-identified subject ID, COVID-19 status, age in years and sex. Where available, HLA class I and class II types were obtained from metadata supplied by the sample provider rather than from assay-based typing. A freely available public database, intended as a resource for researchers studying the immune response to SARS-CoV-2, is where the repertoires were released. Deeply sampled blood TCRbeta repertoires from subjects exposed to, actively infected with, or recovered from COVID-19 were included in the dataset. The prospective study material was composed of cDNA or gDNA derived from T cells, B-cell-depleted T cells, or PBMCs. What the authors observed across the whole study: How much clinical and demographic metadata was included differed by source and by participant, and the metadata was provided uncurated.

The collaborating institutions used their own protocols to collect whole blood in K2EDTA tubes. For TCRbeta analysis, collaborators shipped samples as frozen whole blood, isolated PBMCs, or DNA extracted from either of those sample types. The immunoSEQ Assay, a bias-controlled multiplex PCR, was used to amplify TCRbeta CDR3 regions from genomic DNA. As for how the authors treated the data: The number of nucleated cells in each sample was estimated from the amplification of reference gene primers within the assay. Sequence reads were collapsed and filtered to measure the absolute abundance of every unique TCRbeta CDR3 rearrangement. Productive Simpson clonality was computed per sample as the square root of Simpson's diversity index over productive rearrangements. The clones in this table, taken by TCRdb from immuneACCESS, are in-frame only. Not every clone is retained; where verified, under half of the shortfall comes from an unresolved V gene, and the cause of the rest is unknown. V, J and clone size reflect that table, while D and trimming were determined from the DNA. In all, the sample holds about 260,000 clones, and approximately 86% of those were seen once. The top ten constitute roughly 8.5% of the sample.

The sequencing input was peripheral blood. The clonotype was recovered from a man aged 35 to 55 with active or convalescent COVID-19. The V gene is TRBV6-4 and the J gene is TRBJ2-4; TRBD1 is possibly the D segment (5 matching bases). The encoded CDR3 is CASSPEQGTNIQYF. The nucleotides are TGTGCCAGCAGCCCCGAGCAGGGTACAAACATTCAGTACTTC.